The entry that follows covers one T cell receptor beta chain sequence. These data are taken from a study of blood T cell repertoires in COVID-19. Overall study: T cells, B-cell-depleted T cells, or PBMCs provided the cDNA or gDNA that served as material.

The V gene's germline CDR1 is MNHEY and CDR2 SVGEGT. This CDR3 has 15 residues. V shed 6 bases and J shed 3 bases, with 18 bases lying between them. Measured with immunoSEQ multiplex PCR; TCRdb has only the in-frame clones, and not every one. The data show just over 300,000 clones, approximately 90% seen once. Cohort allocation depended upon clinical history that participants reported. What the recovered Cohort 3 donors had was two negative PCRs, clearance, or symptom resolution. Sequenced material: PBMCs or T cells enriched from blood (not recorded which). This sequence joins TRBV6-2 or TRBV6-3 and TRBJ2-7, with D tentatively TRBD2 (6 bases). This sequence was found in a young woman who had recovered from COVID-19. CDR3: CASSPGLPGIYEQYF. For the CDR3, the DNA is TGTGCCAGCAGCCCGGGACTGCCAGGGATCTACGAGCAGTACTTC.